These 21 T cell receptor beta chains were sequenced from one sample in a study of T cell responses to AZD1222 COVID-19 vaccine. TCRdb keeps only in-frame clones here, not all; method: immunoSEQ multiplex PCR. The sample lists about 120,000 clones; about 90% were seen once. The sequencing here drew on peripheral blood, taken on day 0 of AZD1222 vaccination. These receptors were taken from an adult in good health.

The CDR3 region has the DNA TGTGCCAGCAGCCCAGGCGCCGTTAGCTCCTACGAGCAGTACTTC. This gives the protein CASSPGAVSSYEQYF. The chain joins TRBV7-2 to TRBJ2-7; D remains unclear. V dropped 5 bases and J dropped 0 bases, with 14 bases sitting between them. The CDR3 is made up of 15 amino acids. The germline gives CDR1 SGHTA, CDR2 FQGNSA.

The V call is TRBV28, the J call TRBJ2-7, with TRBD2 matching over 13 bases. Germline V gene lookup returns CDR1 MDHEN and CDR2 SYDVKM. The junction had 6 bases not matched to a gene; V was cut back by 3 bases and J by 1 base. The CDR3 contains 17 residues. The CDR3 spells CASSFRPGLAGSYEQYF. CDR3 bases: TGTGCCAGCAGTTTTAGACCGGGACTAGCGGGATCCTACGAGCAGTACTTC.

The chain uses TRBV16 and TRBJ2-7, with TRBD2 matching over 13 bases. Germline loops: CDR1 KGHSY, CDR2 FQNENV. The CDR3 is made up of 16 amino acids. The junction had 9 bases not matched to a gene; V was cut back by 5 bases and J by 5 bases. CDR3: CASSAETSGRPHEQYF. CDR3 DNA: TGTGCCAGCAGCGCAGAGACTAGCGGGAGGCCCCACGAGCAGTACTTC.

The rearrangement links TRBV6-5 to TRBJ1-6, with D possibly matching TRBD1 (5 bases). V lost 4 bases to trimming and J lost 4 bases, with 8 bases between them. There are 14 residues in the CDR3. Germline loops: CDR1 MNHEY, CDR2 SVGAGI. The CDR3 protein is CASSSRGYNSPLHF. CDR3 sequence (DNA): TGTGCCAGCAGTTCACGGGGGTATAATTCACCCCTCCACTTT.

The chain carries TRBV28 and TRBJ2-7; 9 bases map to TRBD1. The CDR3 has 13 residues. Germline lookup yields CDR1 MDHEN and CDR2 SYDVKM. With V trimmed by 8 bases and J by 0 bases, 2 bases remained unmatched. The CDR3: CASGQGNSYEQYF. In DNA form, the CDR3 reads TGTGCCAGCGGACAGGGGAACTCCTACGAGCAGTACTTC.

V usage is TRBV11-3 and J usage is TRBJ1-5; 8 bases match TRBD1. The CDR3 spans 14 residues. Germline V gene data show CDR1 as SGHNT and CDR2 as YENEEA. V lost 5 bases and J lost 3; bases outside the gene matches: 3. CDR3 bases: TGTGCCAGCAGCGACAGGGGACCCAATCAGCCCCAGCATTTT. Amino acid sequence: CASSDRGPNQPQHF.

The rearrangement uses TRBV6-4 and TRBJ2-3; 9 nucleotides line up with TRBD2. Germline V gene lookup returns CDR1 MRHNA and CDR2 SNTAGT. V lost 3 bases, J lost 3 bases, and 4 bases stayed unmatched. This CDR3 is 15 amino acids long. The CDR3 bases are TGTGCCAGCAGTGAGCTAGCGGGAAGTACAGATACGCAGTATTTT. Amino acids: CASSELAGSTDTQYF.

As regards this clone: At one boundary the junction diverges from the germline segment, which might be a read error. CDR3 coding DNA: TGTGCCAGCAGCTTAACCGGGAGCTCCCACGAGCAGTACTTC. This gives the protein CASSLTGSSHEQYF. The chain couples TRBV7-9 to TRBJ2-7, with D possibly matching TRBD2 (6 bases). In germline, CDR1 is SEHNR, CDR2 FQNEAQ (reference sequence). This CDR3 is built from 14 residues.

This clone was counted once. The J gene is TRBJ1-2, the V gene TRBV5-1, with D hard to call. CDR3 length equals 13 residues. CDR1 is SGHRS, CDR2 YFSETQ, per germline. Trimming left V 0 bases short and J 3 bases short, with 6 bases between. DNA for the CDR3: TGCGCCAGCAGCTTGGATGGGTACTATGGCTACACCTTC. Protein product: CASSLDGYYGYTF. The variable domain in full, completed from reference TRBV5-1 and TRBJ1-2, reads KAGVTQTPRYLIKTRGQQVTLSCSPISGHRSVSWYQQTPGQGLQFLFEYFSETQRNKGNFPGRFSGRQFSNSRSEMNVSTLELGDSALYLCASSLDGYYGYTFGSGTRLTVV.

V and J are TRBV11-1 and TRBJ2-7; a weak D match, TRBD2 (5 bases). Trimming left V 4 bases short and J 7 bases short, with 11 bases between. CDR3 length: 12 amino acids. Germline V CDR1 and CDR2: SGHAT, FQDESV (reference sequence). The CDR3 loop is CASSSGLEEQYF. The DNA of the CDR3 is TGTGCCAGCAGCTCGGGGTTAGAGGAGCAGTACTTC.

The rearrangement joins TRBV7-8 to TRBJ1-3; D gene ambiguous. Trimming removed 5 bases from V and 5 bases from J, with 19 bases in between. This CDR3 spans 16 amino acids. Germline V gene sequence: CDR1 SGHVS, CDR2 FQNEAQ. CDR3 sequence reads: CASSPGRTPERNTIYF. Here the CDR3 DNA reads TGTGCCAGCAGCCCGGGGAGGACCCCGGAAAGAAACACCATATATTTT.

The J gene is TRBJ2-5, the V gene TRBV5-1; D is undetermined. V was shortened by 5 bases and J by 5 bases, with 19 bases between the two germline ends. The germline V gene encodes CDR1 SGHRS and CDR2 YFSETQ. The CDR3 length is 15 residues. The CDR3 coding sequence is TGCGCCAGCAGGTTCGGGCGAGACCTGGGGGAGACCCAGTACTTC. It is translated as CASRFGRDLGETQYF.

The gene calls are TRBV4-3 and TRBJ1-1; D may be TRBD1 (6 bases). The CDR3 covers 13 residues. Trimming took 2 bases from V and 11 from J, leaving 15 bases between them. The germline V gene encodes CDR1 LGHNA and CDR2 YSLEER. CDR3 sequence reads: CASSQNTGYSAFF. CDR3 DNA: TGCGCCAGCAGCCAAAACACAGGGTATTCCGCTTTCTTT.

The chain couples TRBV6-6 to TRBJ1-2; D gene unclear. V gave up 6 bases and J gave up 8 bases, with 25 bases separating them. The CDR3 is 16 amino acids. The germline CDR1 and CDR2 sequences are MNHNY and SVGAGI (reference sequence). CDR3 in amino acids: CASRTGVAVTSWGYTF. The CDR3 DNA reads as TGTGCCAGCAGAACCGGGGTGGCAGTCACTTCTTGGGGCTACACCTTC.

The chain combines TRBV20-1 with TRBJ1-1; the D is unclear. Germline CDR1 is DFQATT and CDR2 is SNEGSKA (reference sequence). V lost 3 bases to trimming and J lost 2 bases, with 10 bases between them. The length of the CDR3 is 13 residues. CDR3 bases: TGCAGTGCTAGTGCACAGCCTAACACTGAAGCTTTCTTT. Protein: CSASAQPNTEAFF.

The CDR3 nucleotides are TGTGCTAGTGGTTTGGTACCTTTAGGGACAGGGTATGACACCGGGGAGCTGTTTTTT. Its translation: CASGLVPLGTGYDTGELFF. The V and J genes are TRBV12-5 and TRBJ2-2; 9 bases are a match to TRBD1. The CDR3 covers 19 residues. CDR1 LGHNT and CDR2 FRNRAP come from the germline V gene. The ends lost 0 bases at V and 3 bases at J; junction bases unmatched: 11.

The chain carries TRBV7-9 and TRBJ2-5; the D gene is possibly TRBD2 (7 bases). V was trimmed by 5 bases and J by 2 bases, leaving 12 bases between them. Germline V CDR1 and CDR2: SEHNR, FQNEAQ (reference sequence). This CDR3 contains 14 residues. The CDR3 loop is CASSGGAGQETQYF. The DNA of the CDR3 is TGTGCCAGCAGCGGGGGGGCGGGGCAAGAGACCCAGTACTTC. Filled out from reference TRBV7-9 and TRBJ2-5, the complete variable domain reads DTGVSQNPRHKITKRGQNVTFRCDPISEHNRLYWYRQTLGQGPEFLTYFQNEAQLEKSRLLSDRFSAERPKGSFSTLEIQRTEQGDSAMYLCASSGGAGQETQYFGPGTRLLVL.

The V call is TRBV5-6, the J call TRBJ1-2, with D uncertain. V shed 6 bases and J shed 5 bases, with 17 bases lying between them. The CDR3 extends over 14 amino acids. From germline, CDR1 is SGHDT and CDR2 YYEEEE. CDR3 in amino acids: CASMEQRAEYGYTF. The CDR3, as DNA: TGTGCCAGCATGGAACAACGGGCCGAGTATGGCTACACCTTC.

The rearrangement joins TRBV27 to TRBJ2-7; 9 bases agree with TRBD2. The CDR3 sequence is 15 residues long. Germline-derived CDR1 and CDR2 are MNHEY and SMNVEV (reference sequence). The trim removed 6 bases at V and 2 bases at J, leaving 8 bases unmatched. CDR3 region: CASSPGPSGTYEQYF. Here the CDR3 DNA reads TGTGCCAGCAGCCCAGGCCCTAGCGGGACCTACGAGCAGTACTTC.

The chain joins TRBV9 to TRBJ1-1, with unresolved D. CDR3 size: 13 residues. Per the germline V gene, CDR1 is SGDLS and CDR2 is YYNGEE. The V gene lost 1 base and the J gene lost 5 bases, with 9 bases spanning the gap. This chain's CDR3 is CASSVKGDTEAFF. For the CDR3, the DNA is TGTGCCAGCAGCGTAAAGGGTGATACTGAAGCTTTCTTT. The complete variable domain, with remaining parts taken from reference TRBV9 and TRBJ1-1, reads DSGVTQTPKHLITATGQRVTLRCSPRSGDLSVYWYQQSLDQGLQFLIQYYNGEERAKGNILERFSAQQFPDLHSELNLSSLELGDSALYFCASSVKGDTEAFFGQGTRLTVV.

The chain is built from TRBV27 and TRBJ2-7; D is possibly TRBD2 (5 bases). This CDR3 has 13 amino acids. Germline values: CDR1 MNHEY, CDR2 SMNVEV (reference sequence). The V gene lost 0 bases and the J gene lost 5 bases, with 8 bases spanning the gap. The CDR3 spells CASSLSGVNEQYF. CDR3 DNA sequence: TGTGCCAGCAGTTTATCGGGAGTAAACGAGCAGTACTTC.